This TCR beta chain was captured in a study of T cell responses to AZD1222 COVID-19 vaccine. Study-level points and caveats: Donors, mostly white British, included more females; clonal diversity was possibly underestimated. Spike-specific TCR breadth and depth were elevated following two AZD1222 doses.

The CDR3 runs to 16 residues. The ends lost 0 bases at V and 6 bases at J; junction bases unmatched: 6. Germline V CDR1 and CDR2: SEHNR, FQNEAQ (reference sequence). A word on this clone: Its antigen is as yet unknown.

Produced via immunoSEQ multiplex PCR; TCRdb's table is partial and in-frame only. The sample includes around 150,000 clones, 84% of them seen just once. Material: peripheral blood, obtained on day 0 of AZD1222 vaccination. The receptor was derived from an adult in good health. The rearrangement links TRBV7-9 to TRBJ1-5; 9 bases fit TRBD1. The CDR3 sequence is CASSLAGTGNGQPQHF. The CDR3 coding sequence is TGTGCCAGCAGCTTAGCCGGGACAGGGAATGGTCAGCCCCAGCATTTT.